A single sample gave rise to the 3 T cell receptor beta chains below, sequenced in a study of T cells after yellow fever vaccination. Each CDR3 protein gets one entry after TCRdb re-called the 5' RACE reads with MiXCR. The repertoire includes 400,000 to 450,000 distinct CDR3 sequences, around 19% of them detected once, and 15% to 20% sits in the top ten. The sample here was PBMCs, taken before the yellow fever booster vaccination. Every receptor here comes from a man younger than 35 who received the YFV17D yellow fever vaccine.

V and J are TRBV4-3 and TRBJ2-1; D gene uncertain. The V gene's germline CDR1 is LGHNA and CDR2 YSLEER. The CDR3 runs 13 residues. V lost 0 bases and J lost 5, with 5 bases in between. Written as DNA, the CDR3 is TGCGCCAGCAGCCAAGAACCGAACAATGAGCAGTTCTTC. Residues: CASSQEPNNEQFF.

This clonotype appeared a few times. The CDR3 reads CATSTGEGTEAFF. CDR3 in DNA: TGTGCCACCTCGACAGGGGAAGGGACTGAAGCTTTCTTT. V gene TRBV12-3 or TRBV12-4 combines with J gene TRBJ1-1; TRBD1 matches at 8 bases. There are 13 residues in the CDR3. The V and J ends lost 10 bases and 5 bases, in that order; junction bases with no gene match: 9.

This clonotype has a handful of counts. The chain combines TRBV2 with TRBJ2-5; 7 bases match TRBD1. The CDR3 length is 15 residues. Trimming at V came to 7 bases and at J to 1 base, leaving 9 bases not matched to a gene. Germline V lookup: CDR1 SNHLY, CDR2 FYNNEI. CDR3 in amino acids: CASTQMGTVQETQYF. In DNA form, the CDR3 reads TGTGCCAGCACCCAAATGGGGACAGTCCAAGAGACCCAGTACTTC.